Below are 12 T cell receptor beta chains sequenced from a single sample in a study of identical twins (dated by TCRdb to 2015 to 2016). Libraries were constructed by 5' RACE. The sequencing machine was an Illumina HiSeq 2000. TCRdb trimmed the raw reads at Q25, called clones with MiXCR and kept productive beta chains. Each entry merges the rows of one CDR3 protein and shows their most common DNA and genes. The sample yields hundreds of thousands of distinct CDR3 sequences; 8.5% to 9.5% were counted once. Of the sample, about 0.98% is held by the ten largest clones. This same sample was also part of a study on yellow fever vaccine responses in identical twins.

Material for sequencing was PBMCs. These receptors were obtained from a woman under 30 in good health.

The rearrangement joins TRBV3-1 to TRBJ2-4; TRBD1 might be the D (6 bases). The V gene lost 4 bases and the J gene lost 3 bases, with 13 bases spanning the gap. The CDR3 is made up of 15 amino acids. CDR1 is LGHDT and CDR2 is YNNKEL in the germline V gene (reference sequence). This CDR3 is CASSLNRAHKNIQYF. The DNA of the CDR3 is TGTGCCAGCAGCCTAAACAGGGCCCACAAAAACATTCAGTACTTC.

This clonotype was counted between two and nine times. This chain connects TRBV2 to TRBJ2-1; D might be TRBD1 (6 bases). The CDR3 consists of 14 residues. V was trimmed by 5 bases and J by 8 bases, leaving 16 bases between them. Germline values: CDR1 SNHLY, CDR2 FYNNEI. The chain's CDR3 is CASSQGILYHEQFF. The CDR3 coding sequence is TGTGCCAGCAGTCAGGGGATCTTGTATCATGAGCAGTTCTTC.

This CDR3 reads CASSALTGYTF. The CDR3 DNA reads as TGCGCCAGCAGTGCCCTTACGGGCTACACCTTC. The chain employs TRBV10-2 and TRBJ1-2; no firm D call. V lost 4 bases to trimming and J lost 8 bases, with 8 bases between them. The CDR3 covers 11 residues. Germline V gives CDR1 WSHSY, CDR2 SAAADI.

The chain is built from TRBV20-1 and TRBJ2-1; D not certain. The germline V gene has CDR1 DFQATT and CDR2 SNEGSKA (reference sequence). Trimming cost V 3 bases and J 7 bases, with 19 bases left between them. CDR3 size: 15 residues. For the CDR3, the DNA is TGCAGTGCTAGGCCGACTCGGGCTAGTCGAAATGAGCAGTTCTTC. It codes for CSARPTRASRNEQFF.

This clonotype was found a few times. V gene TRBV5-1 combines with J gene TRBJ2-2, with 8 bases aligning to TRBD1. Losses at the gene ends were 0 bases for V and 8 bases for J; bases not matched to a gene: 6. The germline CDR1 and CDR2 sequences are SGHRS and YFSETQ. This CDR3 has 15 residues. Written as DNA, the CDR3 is TGCGCCAGCAGCTTGGCCTCAGGGGGCAAGGGGGAGCTGTTTTTT. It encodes CASSLASGGKGELFF.

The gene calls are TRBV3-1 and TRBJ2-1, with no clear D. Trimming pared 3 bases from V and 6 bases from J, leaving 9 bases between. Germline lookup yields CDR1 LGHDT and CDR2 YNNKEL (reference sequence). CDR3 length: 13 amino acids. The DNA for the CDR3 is TGTGCCAGCAGCCAGCTTACCTCCAATGAGCAGTTCTTC. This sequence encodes CASSQLTSNEQFF.

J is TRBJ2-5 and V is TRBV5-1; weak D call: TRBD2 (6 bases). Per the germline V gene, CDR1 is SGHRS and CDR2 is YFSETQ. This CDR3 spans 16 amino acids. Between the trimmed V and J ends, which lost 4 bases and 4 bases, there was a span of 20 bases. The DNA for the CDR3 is TGCGCCAGCAGCCCGATAGTATCTTCGGGGGTAGAGACCCAGTACTTC. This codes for CASSPIVSSGVETQYF.

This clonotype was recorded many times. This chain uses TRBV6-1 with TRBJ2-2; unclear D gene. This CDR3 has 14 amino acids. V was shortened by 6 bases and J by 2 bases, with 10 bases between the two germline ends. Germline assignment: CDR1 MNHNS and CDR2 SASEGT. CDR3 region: CASRPAVNTGELFF. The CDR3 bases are TGTGCCAGCAGGCCTGCGGTTAACACCGGGGAGCTGTTTTTT.

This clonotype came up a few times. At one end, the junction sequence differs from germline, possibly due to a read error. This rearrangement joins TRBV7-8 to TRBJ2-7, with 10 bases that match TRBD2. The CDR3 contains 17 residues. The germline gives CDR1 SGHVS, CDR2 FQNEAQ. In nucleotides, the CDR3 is TGTGCCAGCAGCCTAGCCTCGGGGACTAGCGTGGGGTACGAGCAGTACTTC. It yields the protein CASSLASGTSVGYEQYF.

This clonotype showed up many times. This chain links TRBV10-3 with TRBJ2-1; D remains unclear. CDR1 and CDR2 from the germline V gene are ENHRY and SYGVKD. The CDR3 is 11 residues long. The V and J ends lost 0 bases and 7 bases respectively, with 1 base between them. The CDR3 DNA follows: TGTGCCATCAGTGAGTCGAATGAGCAGTTCTTC. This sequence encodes CAISESNEQFF.

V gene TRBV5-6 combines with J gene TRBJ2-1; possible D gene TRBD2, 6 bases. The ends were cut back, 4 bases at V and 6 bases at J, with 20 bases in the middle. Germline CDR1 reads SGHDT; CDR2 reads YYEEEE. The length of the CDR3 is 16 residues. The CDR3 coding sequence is TGTGCCAGCAGCCCAGAAAAGCGGGCTAGAGTCAATGAGCAGTTCTTC. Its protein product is CASSPEKRARVNEQFF.

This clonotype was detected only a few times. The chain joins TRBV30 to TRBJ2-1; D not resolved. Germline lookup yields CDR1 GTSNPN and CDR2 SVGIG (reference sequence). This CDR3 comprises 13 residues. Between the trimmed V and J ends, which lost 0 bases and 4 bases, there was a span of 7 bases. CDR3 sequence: CAWSVQQYNEQFF. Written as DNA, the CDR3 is TGTGCCTGGAGTGTCCAACAGTACAATGAGCAGTTCTTC.